This TCR beta chain comes out of a study of Graves' ophthalmopathy and Graves' hyperthyroidism. Study findings and constraints: In predicting ophthalmopathy progression, the model reached about 71% sensitivity and 72.22% specificity.

Amplification targeted the TCR beta CDR3 regions, with RNA transcripts as the source material. First-round RT-PCR employed HTBI primers, with a second-round multiplex PCR after it. MiXCR, applied by TCRdb to the multiplex PCR reads, yields one record per CDR3 protein. The data contain 900,000 to 1,200,000 distinct CDR3 sequences, 35% to 40% of them singletons. Between the trimmed V and J ends, which lost 4 bases and 4 bases, there was a span of 13 bases. Germline loops: CDR1 GTSNPN, CDR2 SVGIG (reference sequence). The CDR3 consists of 13 residues. Only one count was recorded for this clonotype. No antigen is known for it.

The sample consisted of peripheral blood or thyroid tissue (not recorded which). This chain joins TRBV30 and TRBJ1-1; weak D call: TRBD1 (6 bases). The sequence was obtained from an adult man with Graves' hyperthyroidism. CDR3 region: CAWKRRGGTEAFF. Here the CDR3 DNA reads TGTGCCTGGAAAAGGAGGGGGGGCACTGAAGCTTTCTTT. Looking up the rest from reference TRBV30 and TRBJ1-1 gives the full variable domain: SQTIHQWPATLVQPVGSPLSLECTVEGTSNPNLYWYRQAAGRGLQLLFYSVGIGQISSEVPQNLSASRPQDRQFILSSKKLLLSDSGFYLCAWKRRGGTEAFFGQGTRLTVV.